The clone carrying this T cell receptor beta chain was recorded at least ten times. These data are taken from a study of neurological immune-mediated disorders. Germline CDR1 DFQATT, CDR2 SNEGSKA (reference sequence). V was cut by 7 bases and J by 4 bases, with 15 bases left in between. The CDR3 totals 13 residues. One entry per CDR3 protein results from TCRdb running MiXCR on the 5' RACE reads. This table has about 40,000 distinct CDR3 sequences, approximately 14% appearing once. The receptor comes from a woman aged 60-75 years with HTLV-1-associated myelopathy (HAM/TSP). The sequenced sample was CD4+ T cells from blood. V and J are TRBV20-1 and TRBJ2-3, with D possibly being TRBD1 or TRBD2 (6 bases each). The CDR3: CSGRGADADTQYF. The CDR3 DNA is TGCAGTGGTAGGGGGGCCGACGCAGATACGCAGTATTTT.